The TCR beta chain under discussion was sequenced for a study of T cells in localized non-small cell lung cancer. Clones were read by immunoSEQ multiplex PCR, and TCRdb kept only the in-frame ones, dropping some. Here the sample spans under 12,000 clones, approximately 90% being singletons. V gave up 4 bases and J gave up 3 bases, with 7 bases separating them. CDR1 and CDR2 (germline): WSHSY, SAAADI. This CDR3 is built from 13 residues. The source was peripheral blood, collected before any cancer treatment. V and J are TRBV10-2 and TRBJ1-3; D remains ambiguous. The receptor was isolated from a male donor older than 55 with stage III lung adenocarcinoma. The CDR3 loop is CASSVGGGNTIYF. In DNA, the CDR3 is TGCGCCAGCAGTGTTGGCGGTGGAAACACCATATATTTT.